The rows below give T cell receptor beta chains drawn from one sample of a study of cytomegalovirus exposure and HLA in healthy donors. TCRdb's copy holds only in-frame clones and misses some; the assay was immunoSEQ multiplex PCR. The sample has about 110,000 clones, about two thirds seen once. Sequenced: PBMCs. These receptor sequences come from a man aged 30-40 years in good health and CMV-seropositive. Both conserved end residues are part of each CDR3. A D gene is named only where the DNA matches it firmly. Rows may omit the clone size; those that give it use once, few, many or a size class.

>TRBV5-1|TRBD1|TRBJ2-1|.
CASSLGGGLPAEQFF
TGCGCCAGCAGCTTGGGAGGGGGCTTACCGGCGGAGCAGTTCTTC
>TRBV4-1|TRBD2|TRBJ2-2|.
CASRLSASILLAGGGPGELFF
TGCGCCAGCAGGTTAAGCGCCTCAATCCTGTTAGCGGGAGGAGGTCCCGGGGAGCTGTTTTTT
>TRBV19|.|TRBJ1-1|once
CASSIERDTEAFF
TGTGCCAGTAGTATAGAGAGGGATACTGAAGCTTTCTTT
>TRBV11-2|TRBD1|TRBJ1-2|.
CASSRIPGQGDYGYTF
TGTGCCAGCAGCCGAATCCCGGGACAGGGGGACTATGGCTACACCTTC
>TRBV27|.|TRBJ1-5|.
CASSVHREQPQHF
TGTGCCAGCAGTGTCCACAGGGAACAGCCCCAGCATTTT
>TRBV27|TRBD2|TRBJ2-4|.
CASSFSGRLAYDIQYF
TGTGCCAGCAGTTTTAGCGGGAGACTGGCCTACGACATTCAGTACTTC
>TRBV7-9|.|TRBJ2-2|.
CASSLSSGPTGELFF
TGTGCCAGCAGCTTAAGCTCAGGGCCCACCGGGGAGCTGTTTTTT
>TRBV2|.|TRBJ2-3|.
CASSVQWGLGTQYF
TGTGCCAGCAGCGTCCAGTGGGGGCTCGGTACGCAGTATTTT
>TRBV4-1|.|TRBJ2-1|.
CASSLLGSGYNEQFF
TGCGCCAGCAGTCTATTGGGCTCGGGGTACAATGAGCAGTTCTTC
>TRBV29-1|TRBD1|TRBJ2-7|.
CSVLTGAYEQYF
TGCAGCGTTTTAACAGGGGCCTACGAGCAGTACTTC
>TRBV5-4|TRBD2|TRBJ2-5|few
CASSLLSGGAKETQYF
TGTGCCAGCAGCTTGCTAAGCGGGGGGGCCAAGGAGACCCAGTACTTC
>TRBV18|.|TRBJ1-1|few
CASSPGHGMNTEAFF
TGTGCCAGCTCACCGGGGCATGGAATGAACACTGAAGCTTTCTTT
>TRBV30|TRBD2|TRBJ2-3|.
CAWSQDSGSLFPDTQYF
TGTGCCTGGAGTCAGGATAGCGGGAGTTTGTTTCCGGATACGCAGTATTTT
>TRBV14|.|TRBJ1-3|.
CASSQDWPGNTIYF
TGTGCCAGCAGCCAAGATTGGCCTGGAAACACCATATATTTT
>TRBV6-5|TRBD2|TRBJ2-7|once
CASSSGGWFDEQYF
TGTGCCAGCAGTTCGGGGGGGTGGTTTGACGAGCAGTACTTC
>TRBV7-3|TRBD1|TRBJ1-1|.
CASSLTTGDTEAFF
TGTGCCAGCAGCTTAACGACAGGGGACACTGAAGCTTTCTTT
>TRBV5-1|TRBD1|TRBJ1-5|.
CASSLAGTANQPQHF
TGCGCCAGCAGCTTGGCAGGGACAGCTAATCAGCCCCAGCATTTT
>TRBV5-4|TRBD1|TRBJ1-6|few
CASSPGQGGNSPLHF
TGTGCCAGCAGCCCGGGACAGGGGGGTAATTCACCCCTCCACTTT
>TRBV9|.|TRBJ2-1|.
CASSVDDRRSSYNEQFF
TGTGCCAGCAGCGTAGATGATAGGAGGAGCTCCTACAATGAGCAGTTCTTC
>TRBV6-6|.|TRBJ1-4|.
CASSYSGPDEKLFF
TGTGCCAGCAGTTACTCGGGGCCCGACGAAAAACTGTTTTTT
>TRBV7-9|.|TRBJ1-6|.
CASSLSGSSYNSPLHF
TGTGCCAGCAGCCTATCCGGGAGCTCCTATAATTCACCCCTCCACTTT
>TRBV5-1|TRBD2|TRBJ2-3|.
CASRRLAGARADTQYF
TGCGCCAGCAGACGGCTAGCGGGGGCTAGAGCAGATACGCAGTATTTT
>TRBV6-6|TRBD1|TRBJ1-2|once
CASSYGEARGHSGYTF
TGTGCCAGCAGTTACGGGGAGGCGAGGGGGCATAGTGGCTACACCTTC
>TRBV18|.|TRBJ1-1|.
CASSPRQEGAEAFF
TGTGCCAGCTCACCACGTCAGGAAGGGGCTGAAGCTTTCTTT
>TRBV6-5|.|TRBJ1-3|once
CAKGHRISGNTIYF
TGTGCCAAGGGACACCGCATCTCTGGAAACACCATATATTTT
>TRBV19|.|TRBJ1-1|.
CASSILAGASTEAFF
TGTGCCAGTAGTATACTCGCAGGGGCGAGCACTGAAGCTTTCTTT
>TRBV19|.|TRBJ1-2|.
CASSIILQDYGYTF
TGTGCCAGTAGTATAATTCTACAGGACTATGGCTACACCTTC
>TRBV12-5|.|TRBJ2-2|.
CASGLVWQGKGTGELFF
TGTGCTAGTGGTTTGGTATGGCAGGGGAAGGGAACCGGGGAGCTGTTTTTT
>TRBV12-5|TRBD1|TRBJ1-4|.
CASGLSPNRGPPQKLFF
TGTGCTAGTGGTTTGAGTCCGAACAGGGGACCCCCCCAAAAACTGTTTTTT
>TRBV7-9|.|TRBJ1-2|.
CALGGMAYGYTF
TGTGCCCTCGGAGGGATGGCTTATGGCTACACCTTC
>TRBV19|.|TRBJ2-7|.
CASSIPTGQGLTYEQYF
TGTGCCAGTAGTATTCCCACGGGGCAGGGGCTTACCTACGAGCAGTACTTC
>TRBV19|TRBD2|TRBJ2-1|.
CASSILSLAGGWNEQFF
TGTGCCAGTAGTATCCTCTCACTAGCGGGAGGATGGAATGAGCAGTTCTTC
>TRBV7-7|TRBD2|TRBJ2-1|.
CASSKWTSGSSREQFF
TGTGCTAGCAGCAAGTGGACTAGCGGGAGTTCGCGGGAGCAGTTCTTC
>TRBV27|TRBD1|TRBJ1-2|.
CASSLSQGVYGYTF
TGTGCCAGCAGTTTATCTCAGGGGGTCTATGGCTACACCTTC
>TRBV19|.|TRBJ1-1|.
CASKGSGGAWGTEAFF
TGTGCCAGTAAGGGGTCGGGGGGGGCCTGGGGCACTGAAGCTTTCTTT
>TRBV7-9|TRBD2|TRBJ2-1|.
CASSLDVGAGGLYEQFF
TGTGCCAGCAGCTTAGATGTCGGAGCGGGAGGGCTCTATGAGCAGTTCTTC
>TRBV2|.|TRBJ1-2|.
CASSEGAQSGYTF
TGTGCCAGCAGTGAGGGGGCTCAGTCGGGCTACACCTTC
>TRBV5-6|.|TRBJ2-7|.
CASSLVWASYEQYF
TGTGCCAGCAGCTTGGTGTGGGCATCTTACGAGCAGTACTTC
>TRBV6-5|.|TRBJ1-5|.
CASSLDSGAGQPQHF
TGTGCCAGCAGTTTGGACAGCGGGGCAGGGCAGCCCCAGCATTTT
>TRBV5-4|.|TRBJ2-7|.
CASRPRQDPTYEQYF
TGTGCCAGCAGACCCAGACAGGACCCAACCTACGAGCAGTACTTC
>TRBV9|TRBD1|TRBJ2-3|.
CASSLDRGISDTQYF
TGTGCCAGCAGCTTGGACAGGGGGATTTCAGATACGCAGTATTTT
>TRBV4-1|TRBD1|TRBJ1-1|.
CASSHLGTEFTEAFF
TGCGCCAGCAGCCATCTTGGGACAGAGTTCACTGAAGCTTTCTTT
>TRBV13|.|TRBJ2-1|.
CASSAGQPVYHNEQFF
TGTGCCAGCAGCGCGGGACAGCCTGTTTATCACAATGAGCAGTTCTTC